The entry below describes one TCR beta chain. The CDR3 loop spans 14 amino acids. The germline V and J ends were trimmed by 1 base and 3 bases, with 11 bases remaining between them. The V gene's germline CDR1 is SGHNT and CDR2 YYREEE (reference sequence). Per the original methods: By means of reference gene primer amplification, nucleated cell counts were estimated. Libraries were prepared by immunoSEQ multiplex PCR; TCRdb keeps only in-frame clonotypes and omits some of them. For V, J and clone size, that table is used; D and trimming come from the DNA. The table has approximately 380,000 clones, just over 90% seen once. Those enrolled, adults aged about 18 to 89 years, came from about two dozen US areas. Grouping used clinical history reported by participants in a survey and questionnaire. This sample is drawn from a study of blood T cell repertoires in COVID-19.

The J gene is TRBJ2-7, the V gene TRBV5-4; TRBD1 might be the D (5 bases). This TCR came from a woman aged 40 to 50 who had been exposed to COVID-19. The source material was PBMCs or T cells enriched from blood (not recorded which). CDR3 DNA sequence: TGTGCCAGCAGCTTGAAGCAGGGTAGCTACGAGCAGTACTTC. Its translation: CASSLKQGSYEQYF.